These 9 T cell receptor beta chains were all obtained from the same sample, sequenced in a study of T cells in localized non-small cell lung cancer. TCRdb keeps only in-frame clones here, not all; method: immunoSEQ multiplex PCR. Counted here are roughly 7,800 clones, roughly 92% occurring once; the ten biggest clones make up around 2.7%. The sample was peripheral blood, taken before any cancer treatment. These receptors originate from a woman aged 35-75 years with stage I lung adenocarcinoma.

The chain joins TRBV29-1 to TRBJ2-5; D perhaps matches TRBD1 (6 bases). Between the trimmed V and J ends, which lost 8 bases and 1 base, there was a span of 14 bases. CDR1 SQVTM and CDR2 ANQGSEA come from the germline V gene. This CDR3 region has 13 residues. The CDR3 region has the DNA TGCAGCACTGACTCAGGGGTCCAAGAGACCCAGTACTTC. Amino acids: CSTDSGVQETQYF.

V usage is TRBV6-5 and J usage is TRBJ2-7, with TRBD1 matching 7 bases. The V segment lost 5 bases and the J segment 4 bases; nucleotides outside the gene matches: 8. The germline gives CDR1 MNHEY, CDR2 SVGAGI. There are 14 residues in the CDR3. DNA of the CDR3: TGTGCCAGCAGTCTAGGACAGGAACTATACGAGCAGTACTTC. Its protein product is CASSLGQELYEQYF.

This clone has a single count. The chain combines TRBV23-1 with TRBJ2-1; D possibly corresponds to TRBD2 (7 bases). TRBV23-1 has ORF status, its function being uncertain. The CDR3 is 16 residues long. V lost 2 bases, J lost 7 bases, and 18 bases lay in between. The CDR3 coding sequence is TGCGCCAGCAGTCAAAAGGGCAGGGGACTACCTAATGAGCAGTTCTTC. Its translation: CASSQKGRGLPNEQFF.

The rearrangement uses TRBV9 and TRBJ2-3; 10 nucleotides line up with TRBD2. The CDR3 length is 16 residues. Germline V gene data show CDR1 as SGDLS and CDR2 as YYNGEE. Losses at the gene ends were 4 bases for V and 5 bases for J; bases not matched to a gene: 10. The CDR3 region has the DNA TGTGCCAGCAGCCCGCAGCGGGGGGGCCATAAAGATACGCAGTATTTT. Encoded protein: CASSPQRGGHKDTQYF. Supplemented by reference TRBV9 and TRBJ2-3, the full variable domain reads DSGVTQTPKHLITATGQRVTLRCSPRSGDLSVYWYQQSLDQGLQFLIQYYNGEERAKGNILERFSAQQFPDLHSELNLSSLELGDSALYFCASSPQRGGHKDTQYFGPGTRLTVL.

The genes are TRBV7-9 and TRBJ2-1, with D tentatively TRBD1 (6 bases). Deletions cut 2 bases from V and 5 bases from J, with 19 bases between. CDR3 size: 17 residues. Germline V gene sequence: CDR1 SEHNR, CDR2 FQNEAQ (reference sequence). The CDR3 loop reads CASSLFSSRRGNNEQFF. CDR3 in DNA: TGTGCCAGCAGCTTATTTTCTAGTCGCAGGGGAAACAATGAGCAGTTCTTC.

A single count supports this clone. V and J are TRBV5-6 and TRBJ1-3; D call uncertain. Germline V gene sequence: CDR1 SGHDT, CDR2 YYEEEE. The V gene lost 2 bases and the J gene lost 8 bases, with 8 bases spanning the gap. The CDR3 is 12 residues long. CDR3 region: CASSLYSDTIYF. CDR3 coding DNA: TGTGCCAGCAGCTTATACTCGGACACCATATATTTT.

The V call is TRBV6-1, the J call TRBJ2-3, with 13 bases that match TRBD2. CDR1 and CDR2 (germline): MNHNS, SASEGT. The CDR3 has 15 amino acids. V gave up 5 bases and J gave up 6 bases; unmatched junction bases: 5. This CDR3 is CASSRLAGGPDTQYF. As DNA, the CDR3 is TGTGCCAGCAGTAGACTAGCGGGAGGCCCCGATACGCAGTATTTT.

This chain links TRBV2 with TRBJ1-4; D remains unclear. This CDR3 contains 15 residues. CDR1 and CDR2 from the germline V gene are SNHLY and FYNNEI. V dropped 6 bases and J dropped 4 bases, with 15 bases sitting between them. The CDR3 coding sequence is TGTGCCAGCAGCGAGGACGGACGGATTAATGAAAAACTGTTTTTT. Amino acid sequence: CASSEDGRINEKLFF. The full variable domain, rest sourced from reference TRBV2 and TRBJ1-4, is EPEVTQTPSHQVTQMGQEVILRCVPISNHLYFYWYRQILGQKVEFLVSFYNNEISEKSEIFDDQFSVERPDGSNFTLKIRSTKLEDSAMYFCASSEDGRINEKLFFGSGTQLSVL.

The chain carries TRBV28 and TRBJ1-4; D is perhaps TRBD1 (5 bases). The CDR3 totals 17 residues. V lost 6 bases and J lost 7, with 24 bases in between. CDR1 and CDR2 from the germline V gene are MDHEN and SYDVKM. The CDR3 protein is CASRPRRKGRVGEKLFF. The DNA of the CDR3 is TGTGCCAGCAGGCCTAGGCGTAAGGGGCGGGTAGGTGAAAAACTGTTTTTT.